The rows below give T cell receptor beta chains drawn from one sample of a study of shared clonotypes between healthy human individuals. Only in-frame clones appear in the TCRdb table, and some are missing; sequencing was by immunoSEQ multiplex PCR. The table includes more than 2 million clones, 90% to 96% detected once. The sample taken for sequencing was naive CD4+ T cells sorted from blood. The receptors here all came from a man aged 18 to 29 in good health. Both conserved end residues are part of each CDR3. Each record gives: V gene, J gene, clone size, D gene, CDR3 length, CDR3 protein, CDR3 DNA. D genes are given only for firm matches. Size tells how often a clone was seen (once, few, many) or the class of an expanded clone, and some rows leave it out.

V: TRBV28; J: TRBJ2-3; size: -; D: -; length: 12; CDR3: CASRASTDTQYF; DNA: TGTGCCAGCAGGGCTAGCACTGATACGCAGTATTTT
V: TRBV7-9; J: TRBJ1-5; size: -; D: TRBD1; length: 16; CDR3: CASSFETGTFNQPQHF; DNA: TGTGCCAGCAGCTTCGAGACAGGGACTTTCAATCAGCCCCAGCATTTT
V: TRBV5-6; J: TRBJ2-3; size: -; D: TRBD1; length: 16; CDR3: CASSPPGQIDTDTQYF; DNA: TGTGCCAGCAGCCCACCGGGACAGATAGACACAGATACGCAGTATTTT
V: TRBV6-5; J: TRBJ2-5; size: -; D: -; length: 15; CDR3: CASSSAEVAAETQYF; DNA: TGTGCCAGCAGTTCCGCTGAGGTTGCCGCGGAGACCCAGTACTTC
V: TRBV4-3; J: TRBJ2-4; size: few; D: -; length: 16; CDR3: CASSQDAVGAKNIQYF; DNA: TGCGCCAGCAGCCAAGATGCGGTGGGAGCCAAAAACATTCAGTACTTC
V: TRBV14; J: TRBJ2-3; size: -; D: TRBD2; length: 16; CDR3: CASSPELARSTDTQYF; DNA: TGTGCCAGCAGCCCAGAACTAGCGCGGAGCACAGATACGCAGTATTTT
V: TRBV6-6; J: TRBJ1-4; size: -; D: -; length: 10; CDR3: CASRKEKLFF; DNA: TGTGCCAGCAGAAAAGAAAAACTGTTTTTT
V: TRBV30; J: TRBJ2-1; size: -; D: -; length: 12; CDR3: CAWSTGANEQFF; DNA: TGTGCCTGGAGTACGGGGGCAAATGAGCAGTTCTTC
V: TRBV18; J: TRBJ1-3; size: -; D: -; length: 14; CDR3: CASSQSFSGNTIYF; DNA: TGTGCCAGCTCACAGAGTTTCTCTGGAAACACCATATATTTT
V: TRBV10-1; J: TRBJ1-1; size: -; D: -; length: 14; CDR3: CASSDPGPNTEAFF; DNA: TGCGCCAGCAGTGATCCGGGCCCTAACACTGAAGCTTTCTTT
V: TRBV18; J: TRBJ2-5; size: -; D: -; length: 10; CDR3: CASSEETQYF; DNA: TGTGCCAGCTCTGAAGAGACCCAGTACTTC
V: TRBV30; J: TRBJ2-1; size: -; D: -; length: 13; CDR3: CAWSLRGGDEQFF; DNA: TGTGCCTGGAGCCTTCGTGGCGGCGATGAGCAGTTCTTC
V: TRBV6-5; J: TRBJ2-7; size: -; D: TRBD2; length: 15; CDR3: CASSRQLAGSYEQYF; DNA: TGTGCCAGCAGCCGCCAACTAGCGGGGAGCTACGAGCAGTACTTC
V: TRBV10-3; J: TRBJ2-3; size: -; D: -; length: 15; CDR3: CAISGGLANTDTQYF; DNA: TGTGCCATCAGCGGGGGCTTGGCGAACACAGATACGCAGTATTTT
V: TRBV9; J: TRBJ2-1; size: -; D: TRBD2; length: 16; CDR3: CASSVEGLAGVDEQFF; DNA: TGTGCCAGCAGCGTAGAAGGACTAGCGGGAGTTGATGAGCAGTTCTTC
V: TRBV5-1; J: TRBJ2-5; size: -; D: TRBD1; length: 16; CDR3: CASSAGQGRQGETQYF; DNA: TGCGCCAGCAGCGCGGGACAGGGGAGGCAGGGGGAGACCCAGTACTTC
V: TRBV7-2; J: TRBJ1-4; size: -; D: -; length: 14; CDR3: CASSFSGVKEKLFF; DNA: TGTGCCAGCAGCTTCTCAGGGGTGAAAGAAAAACTGTTTTTT
V: TRBV6-5; J: TRBJ1-5; size: -; D: -; length: 15; CDR3: CASSYRGVSNQPQHF; DNA: TGTGCCAGCAGTTACAGGGGCGTTAGCAATCAGCCCCAGCATTTT
V: TRBV7-6; J: TRBJ2-1; size: -; D: TRBD1; length: 15; CDR3: CASSEQGDPYNEQFF; DNA: TGTGCCAGCAGCGAACAGGGGGATCCCTACAATGAGCAGTTCTTC
V: TRBV6-4; J: TRBJ1-2; size: -; D: -; length: 15; CDR3: CASSDSGGAPYGYTF; DNA: TGTGCCAGCAGTGACTCGGGCGGTGCCCCCTATGGCTACACCTTC
V: TRBV5-4; J: TRBJ1-3; size: -; D: -; length: 15; CDR3: CASSSRDPPGNTIYF; DNA: TGTGCCAGCAGCTCCCGGGACCCCCCTGGAAACACCATATATTTT
V: TRBV6-1; J: TRBJ1-5; size: -; D: TRBD1; length: 15; CDR3: CASSWTGYSNQPQHF; DNA: TGTGCCAGCAGCTGGACAGGATATAGCAATCAGCCCCAGCATTTT
V: TRBV6-5; J: TRBJ1-6; size: -; D: -; length: 15; CDR3: CASSDTSSYNSPLHF; DNA: TGTGCCAGCAGCGACACGAGCTCCTATAATTCACCCCTCCACTTT
V: TRBV9; J: TRBJ2-7; size: -; D: -; length: 14; CDR3: CASSVANTGYEQYF; DNA: TGTGCCAGCAGCGTAGCTAACACAGGGTACGAGCAGTACTTC
V: TRBV10-3; J: TRBJ2-7; size: once; D: -; length: 15; CDR3: CAISERTASNYEQYF; DNA: TGTGCCATCAGTGAAAGGACAGCCTCAAACTACGAGCAGTACTTC
V: TRBV5-1; J: TRBJ2-3; size: -; D: -; length: 14; CDR3: CASSPGGSTDTQYF; DNA: TGCGCCAGCAGCCCAGGGGGGAGCACAGATACGCAGTATTTT
V: TRBV30; J: TRBJ1-6; size: -; D: -; length: 13; CDR3: CAWSGKRNSPLHF; DNA: TGTGCCTGGAGTGGGAAGAGAAATTCACCCCTCCACTTT
V: TRBV7-9; J: TRBJ1-1; size: -; D: -; length: 13; CDR3: CASSFIGAGLRFF; DNA: TGTGCCAGCAGCTTTATAGGGGCGGGATTGCGGTTCTTT
V: TRBV10-3; J: TRBJ2-7; size: -; D: TRBD2; length: 15; CDR3: CAISENLADPYEQYF; DNA: TGTGCCATCAGTGAGAATCTAGCGGACCCTTACGAGCAGTACTTC
V: TRBV6-1; J: TRBJ2-7; size: -; D: TRBD1; length: 13; CDR3: CASSRTGMTEQYF; DNA: TGTGCCAGCAGTAGGACAGGGATGACCGAGCAGTACTTC
V: TRBV28; J: TRBJ1-5; size: -; D: -; length: 12; CDR3: CASSFAGQPQHF; DNA: TGTGCCAGCAGCTTTGCGGGTCAGCCCCAGCATTTT
V: TRBV11-1; J: TRBJ2-7; size: -; D: -; length: 12; CDR3: CASSKQGNEQYF; DNA: TGTGCCAGCAGCAAACAGGGAAACGAGCAGTACTTC
V: TRBV7-3; J: TRBJ2-1; size: once; D: TRBD2; length: 17; CDR3: CASSRTSGGLGNNEQFF; DNA: TGTGCCAGCAGCCGCACTAGCGGGGGCCTAGGGAACAATGAGCAGTTCTTC
V: TRBV6-6; J: TRBJ2-5; size: -; D: -; length: 13; CDR3: CASIRRGQETQYF; DNA: TGTGCCAGCATCCGACGGGGGCAAGAGACCCAGTACTTC
V: TRBV30; J: TRBJ1-2; size: once; D: -; length: 14; CDR3: CAWSHGGGNYGYTF; DNA: TGTGCCTGGAGTCACGGGGGGGGTAACTATGGCTACACCTTC
V: TRBV7-9; J: TRBJ2-3; size: -; D: TRBD2; length: 14; CDR3: CASSTSGGKNTQYF; DNA: TGTGCCAGCAGTACCAGCGGGGGCAAAAATACGCAGTATTTT
V: TRBV2; J: TRBJ2-1; size: -; D: -; length: 16; CDR3: CASKGFSAFSYNEQFF; DNA: TGTGCCAGCAAGGGGTTTAGCGCCTTCTCCTACAATGAGCAGTTCTTC
V: TRBV10-3; J: TRBJ2-7; size: -; D: -; length: 13; CDR3: CAISEHFSYEQYF; DNA: TGTGCCATCAGTGAACACTTCTCCTACGAGCAGTACTTC
V: TRBV30; J: TRBJ1-2; size: -; D: -; length: 14; CDR3: CAWRLYGLNYGYTF; DNA: TGTGCCTGGAGACTGTACGGGCTTAACTATGGCTACACCTTC
V: TRBV19; J: TRBJ1-5; size: -; D: -; length: 15; CDR3: CASTRKDGNNQPQHF; DNA: TGTGCCAGTACTCGGAAGGACGGTAACAATCAGCCCCAGCATTTT
V: TRBV6-1; J: TRBJ2-7; size: -; D: -; length: 14; CDR3: CASSEVGHRDEQYF; DNA: TGTGCCAGCAGTGAAGTTGGTCACAGGGACGAGCAGTACTTC
V: TRBV11-2; J: TRBJ2-7; size: -; D: TRBD2; length: 18; CDR3: CASSPLAGDKTRFHEQYF; DNA: TGTGCCAGCAGCCCACTAGCGGGCGACAAGACTCGCTTCCACGAGCAGTACTTC
V: TRBV27; J: TRBJ2-3; size: -; D: -; length: 13; CDR3: CASSFRETDTQYF; DNA: TGTGCCAGCAGTTTCCGGGAAACAGATACGCAGTATTTT
V: TRBV6-5; J: TRBJ2-3; size: -; D: TRBD2; length: 15; CDR3: CASSYSGRATDTQYF; DNA: TGTGCCAGCAGTTATAGCGGGAGGGCTACAGATACGCAGTATTTT
V: TRBV9; J: TRBJ2-5; size: -; D: TRBD1; length: 16; CDR3: CASSPRIQGAGETQYF; DNA: TGTGCCAGCAGTCCTAGGATACAGGGGGCTGGGGAGACCCAGTACTTC
V: TRBV6-1; J: TRBJ2-1; size: -; D: TRBD1; length: 15; CDR3: CASSTQGGLGNEQFF; DNA: TGTGCCAGCAGCACACAGGGGGGATTGGGGAATGAGCAGTTCTTC
V: TRBV6-5; J: TRBJ2-6; size: -; D: -; length: 14; CDR3: CASSLTPGANVLTF; DNA: TGTGCCAGCAGCCTGACGCCTGGGGCCAACGTCCTGACTTTC
V: TRBV5-1; J: TRBJ2-2; size: -; D: TRBD2; length: 14; CDR3: CASRLAGATGELFF; DNA: TGCGCCAGCAGACTAGCGGGAGCCACCGGGGAGCTGTTTTTT
V: TRBV30; J: TRBJ2-3; size: -; D: TRBD2; length: 13; CDR3: CAWSPGGTDTQYF; DNA: TGTGCCTGGAGCCCCGGGGGGACAGATACGCAGTATTTT
V: TRBV9; J: TRBJ1-4; size: -; D: -; length: 15; CDR3: CASSVSSGLYEKLFF; DNA: TGTGCCAGCAGCGTTTCATCAGGGTTATATGAAAAACTGTTTTTT
V: TRBV5-4; J: TRBJ2-7; size: -; D: TRBD2; length: 17; CDR3: CASSASLSTSGSYEQYF; DNA: TGTGCCAGCAGCGCATCCCTTTCGACTAGCGGCTCCTACGAGCAGTACTTC
V: TRBV5-1; J: TRBJ2-3; size: -; D: TRBD1; length: 14; CDR3: CASSHPGQGDTQYF; DNA: TGCGCCAGCAGCCATCCGGGACAGGGAGATACGCAGTATTTT
V: TRBV25-1; J: TRBJ2-4; size: -; D: TRBD2; length: 15; CDR3: CASSAYGGAKNIQYF; DNA: TGTGCCAGCAGTGCTTACGGGGGGGCCAAAAACATTCAGTACTTC
V: TRBV29-1; J: TRBJ1-1; size: -; D: TRBD1; length: 13; CDR3: CSVDRGPAAEAFF; DNA: TGCAGCGTTGACAGGGGGCCGGCGGCCGAAGCTTTCTTT
V: TRBV18; J: TRBJ1-1; size: -; D: -; length: 14; CDR3: CASSPREGHTEAFF; DNA: TGTGCCAGCTCCCCTCGGGAGGGGCACACTGAAGCTTTCTTT
V: TRBV4-3; J: TRBJ2-7; size: -; D: -; length: 11; CDR3: CARTETYEQYF; DNA: TGCGCCCGAACGGAGACCTACGAGCAGTACTTC
V: TRBV11-3; J: TRBJ2-1; size: -; D: TRBD2; length: 16; CDR3: CASSLDRGGDYNEQFF; DNA: TGTGCCAGCAGCTTAGATCGGGGAGGGGATTACAATGAGCAGTTCTTC
V: TRBV28; J: TRBJ1-3; size: -; D: TRBD1; length: 15; CDR3: CASSKTGSQGNTIYF; DNA: TGTGCCAGCAGTAAGACAGGGTCGCAAGGAAACACCATATATTTT
V: TRBV4-1; J: TRBJ2-5; size: -; D: TRBD1; length: 15; CDR3: CASSQGGQGGETQYF; DNA: TGCGCCAGCAGCCAGGGAGGACAGGGCGGAGAGACCCAGTACTTC